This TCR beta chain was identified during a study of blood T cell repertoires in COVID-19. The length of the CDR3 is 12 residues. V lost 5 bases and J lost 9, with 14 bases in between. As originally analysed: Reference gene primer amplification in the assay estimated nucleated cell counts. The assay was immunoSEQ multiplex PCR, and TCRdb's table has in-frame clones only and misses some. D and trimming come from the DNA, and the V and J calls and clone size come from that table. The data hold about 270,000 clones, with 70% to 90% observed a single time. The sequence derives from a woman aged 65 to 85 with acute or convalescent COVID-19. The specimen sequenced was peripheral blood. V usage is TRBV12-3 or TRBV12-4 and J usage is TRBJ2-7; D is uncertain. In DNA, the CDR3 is TGTGCCAGCAGTACAACACTGGGCGCGCAGTACTTC. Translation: CASSTTLGAQYF.